This entry concerns a single T cell receptor (beta chain). As yet, its antigen is unknown. Use of 60 Vbeta and 13 Jbeta primers characterized the PCR. The method was immunoSEQ multiplex PCR; TCRdb's version includes in-frame clones alone and lacks a portion of them. Here the sample spans approximately 160,000 clones, around 83% being singletons. The data were taken from a study of cytomegalovirus exposure and HLA in healthy donors. The germline V gene encodes CDR1 LGHNA and CDR2 YNFKEQ. The germline V and J ends were trimmed by 1 base and 4 bases, with 9 bases remaining between them. This CDR3 has 14 residues. Regarding the study as a whole: Three CMV-associated chains were confirmed in vitro to be specific for CMV antigens.

The specimen was PBMCs. This sequence joins TRBV4-2 and TRBJ2-3; D unclear. The sequence was obtained from a man aged 50 to 60 in good health and CMV-seropositive. CDR3 in amino acids: CASSQVERPDTQYF. Here the CDR3 DNA reads TGTGCCAGCAGCCAAGTTGAGCGACCAGATACGCAGTATTTT.